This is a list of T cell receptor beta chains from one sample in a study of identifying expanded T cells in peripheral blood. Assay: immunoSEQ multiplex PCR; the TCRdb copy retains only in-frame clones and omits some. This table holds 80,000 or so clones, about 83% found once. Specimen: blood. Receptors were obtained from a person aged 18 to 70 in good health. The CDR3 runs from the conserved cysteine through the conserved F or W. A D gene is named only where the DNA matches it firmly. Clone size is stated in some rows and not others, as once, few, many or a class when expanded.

CDR3: CASSPLGILSGQAGTYEQYF
DNA: TGTGCCAGCTCACCCCTGGGCATCCTTTCGGGACAGGCGGGAACCTACGAGCAGTACTTC
size: NA
V: TRBV18
D: TRBD1
J: TRBJ2-7

CDR3: CASSVDEGYEQYF
DNA: TGTGCCAGCAGCGTGGACGAGGGCTACGAGCAGTACTTC
size: NA
V: TRBV7-9
D: NA
J: TRBJ2-7

CDR3: CAISEGANYGYTF
DNA: TGTGCCATCAGTGAGGGGGCTAACTATGGCTACACCTTC
size: NA
V: TRBV10-3
D: NA
J: TRBJ1-2

CDR3: CAISETGGSYNEQFF
DNA: TGTGCCATCAGTGAGACAGGGGGCTCCTACAATGAGCAGTTCTTC
size: NA
V: TRBV10-3
D: TRBD1
J: TRBJ2-1

CDR3: CASSFRDRGYEQYF
DNA: TGTGCCAGCAGCTTCCGGGACAGGGGCTACGAGCAGTACTTC
size: NA
V: TRBV5-4
D: TRBD1
J: TRBJ2-7

CDR3: CASSFRTGREIPTYEQYF
DNA: TGTGCCAGCAGCTTTCGGACAGGGCGCGAAATCCCAACCTACGAGCAGTACTTC
size: NA
V: TRBV11-2
D: TRBD1
J: TRBJ2-7

CDR3: CASSQEREVQYF
DNA: TGTGCCAGCAGCCAAGAGAGGGAGGTGCAGTACTTC
size: few
V: TRBV4-2
D: NA
J: TRBJ2-7

CDR3: CASSPLLAGESNNEQFF
DNA: TGTGCCAGCTCACCGCTACTAGCGGGAGAGTCGAACAATGAGCAGTTCTTC
size: NA
V: TRBV18
D: TRBD2
J: TRBJ2-1

CDR3: CAIRGGTGFGTEAFF
DNA: TGTGCCATCAGGGGGGGGACAGGGTTTGGCACTGAAGCTTTCTTT
size: few
V: TRBV10-3
D: TRBD1
J: TRBJ1-1

CDR3: CASSYSPGDNYGYTF
DNA: TGTGCCAGCAGTTACTCGCCAGGGGATAACTATGGCTACACCTTC
size: NA
V: TRBV6-6
D: NA
J: TRBJ1-2

CDR3: CASSLGLAGGWAYEQYF
DNA: TGCGCCAGCAGCTTGGGACTAGCGGGAGGGTGGGCCTACGAGCAGTACTTC
size: NA
V: TRBV5-1
D: TRBD2
J: TRBJ2-7

CDR3: CASSLLEGARGYTF
DNA: TGTGCCAGCAGCCTTTTGGAGGGGGCGCGCGGCTACACCTTC
size: NA
V: TRBV6-6
D: TRBD1
J: TRBJ1-2

CDR3: CASSSPTSGGSSYEQYF
DNA: TGCGCCAGCAGCTCCCCCACTAGCGGGGGGAGCTCCTACGAGCAGTACTTC
size: few
V: TRBV5-1
D: TRBD2
J: TRBJ2-7

CDR3: CASSLLLAEGDNEQFF
DNA: TGCGCCAGCAGCTTACTACTAGCGGAGGGAGACAATGAGCAGTTCTTC
size: NA
V: TRBV5-1
D: TRBD2
J: TRBJ2-1

CDR3: CASSYSGDTYEQYF
DNA: TGTGCCAGCAGTTACTCCGGGGATACCTACGAGCAGTACTTC
size: NA
V: TRBV6-6
D: NA
J: TRBJ2-7

CDR3: CASRTGLYTATEAFF
DNA: TGCGCCAGTAGGACAGGGCTTTATACGGCCACTGAAGCTTTCTTT
size: NA
V: TRBV5-1
D: TRBD1
J: TRBJ1-1

CDR3: CASSLYSGSQETQYF
DNA: TGTGCCAGCAGTTTATATAGCGGGAGTCAAGAGACCCAGTACTTC
size: few
V: TRBV28
D: TRBD2
J: TRBJ2-5

CDR3: CAWSPLGLAGTDTQYF
DNA: TGTGCCTGGAGTCCCTTGGGACTAGCAGGCACAGATACGCAGTATTTT
size: NA
V: TRBV30
D: TRBD2
J: TRBJ2-3

CDR3: CASSPVSGIGTYEQYF
DNA: TGTGCCAGCAGTCCCGTAAGCGGGATTGGGACCTACGAGCAGTACTTC
size: NA
V: TRBV28
D: TRBD2
J: TRBJ2-7

CDR3: CASRVVGQGATQYF
DNA: TGTGCCAGCAGGGTCGTGGGGCAGGGCGCGACGCAGTATTTT
size: NA
V: TRBV6-6
D: NA
J: TRBJ2-3

CDR3: CASSLGTSGSYGEQYF
DNA: TGTGCCAGCAGCCTTGGGACTAGCGGGAGCTACGGCGAGCAGTACTTC
size: NA
V: TRBV5-4
D: TRBD2
J: TRBJ2-7

CDR3: CASSPFSSGGSAEAFF
DNA: TGTGCCAGCTCACCATTCTCATCAGGGGGTTCGGCTGAAGCTTTCTTT
size: NA
V: TRBV18
D: TRBD1
J: TRBJ1-1

CDR3: CASSYGYHNEQFF
DNA: TGTGCCAGCAGTTATGGGTATCACAATGAGCAGTTCTTC
size: NA
V: TRBV6-5
D: NA
J: TRBJ2-1

CDR3: CASSPPLASPSNYGYTF
DNA: TGTGCCAGCTCACCACCGTTGGCAAGCCCCTCTAACTATGGCTACACCTTC
size: NA
V: TRBV18
D: NA
J: TRBJ1-2

CDR3: CASSLGGTLETQYF
DNA: TGTGCCAGTAGTCTCGGCGGTACACTGGAGACCCAGTACTTC
size: NA
V: TRBV19
D: NA
J: TRBJ2-5

CDR3: CASSLILGGNTEAFF
DNA: TGTGCCAGCAGCTTAATTTTAGGCGGGAACACTGAAGCTTTCTTT
size: NA
V: TRBV7-3
D: NA
J: TRBJ1-1

CDR3: CASSQARAGTGDEQYF
DNA: TGTGCCAGCAGCCAAGCCCGAGCAGGGACAGGGGACGAGCAGTACTTC
size: NA
V: TRBV4-2
D: TRBD1
J: TRBJ2-7

CDR3: CASSQSIQGGNQPQHF
DNA: TGCGCCAGCAGTCAATCAATTCAGGGAGGAAATCAGCCCCAGCATTTT
size: once
V: TRBV23-1
D: NA
J: TRBJ1-5

CDR3: CSGSSGRDAEQFF
DNA: TGCAGCGGCTCTAGCGGGAGGGACGCTGAGCAGTTCTTC
size: NA
V: TRBV29-1
D: TRBD2
J: TRBJ2-1

CDR3: CASRGRIYEQYF
DNA: TGTGCCAGCAGAGGACGGATATACGAGCAGTACTTC
size: NA
V: TRBV28
D: NA
J: TRBJ2-7

CDR3: CASSPSGNEKLFF
DNA: TGTGCCAGTAGCCCCTCAGGAAATGAAAAACTGTTTTTT
size: NA
V: TRBV19
D: NA
J: TRBJ1-4

CDR3: CASSIDRAYTQYF
DNA: TGTGCCAGTAGTATAGATCGGGCGTATACGCAGTATTTT
size: few
V: TRBV19
D: NA
J: TRBJ2-3

CDR3: CAWSFRLSPEQYF
DNA: TGTGCCTGGAGTTTCAGGCTCTCCCCAGAGCAGTACTTC
size: NA
V: TRBV30
D: NA
J: TRBJ2-7